A selection of T cell receptor beta chains follows, all from one sample in a study of OX40 agonist ivuxolimab in advanced cancers. Assay: immunoSEQ multiplex PCR; the TCRdb copy retains only in-frame clones and omits some. Among roughly 45,000 clones listed, approximately 83% were seen once. Sequencing used CD4+ or CD8+ T cells sorted from blood, obtained in a trial of the OX40 agonist ivuxolimab. Receptors were obtained from an adult with an advanced solid tumor such as melanoma, head and neck, liver or kidney cancer. The CDR3 runs from the conserved cysteine through the conserved F or W. A D gene is named only where the DNA matches it firmly. Clone size, where shown, is once, few, many, or a class for clones that have expanded.

j_call d_call v_call clone_size cdr3_aa cdr3_nt
TRBJ2-7 NA TRBV6-5 NA CASSSTAASYEQYF TGTGCCAGCAGTTCTACAGCCGCTAGCTACGAGCAGTACTTC
TRBJ1-1 TRBD1 TRBV19 NA CASSIGTGGVNTEAFF TGTGCCAGTAGTATAGGGACAGGGGGCGTCAACACTGAAGCTTTCTTT
TRBJ2-5 TRBD1 TRBV5-1 NA CASSTRQGEETQYF TGCGCCAGCAGCACCCGACAGGGGGAAGAGACCCAGTACTTC
TRBJ1-2 NA TRBV6-1 NA CASSTRGADYGYTF TGTGCCAGCAGTACCCGGGGGGCGGACTATGGCTACACCTTC
TRBJ1-3 NA TRBV4-2 NA CASSQEVIYTIYF TGTGCCAGCAGCCAAGAAGTCATTTACACCATATATTTT
TRBJ1-6 NA TRBV7-2 NA CASSLSPKQTAFSPLHF TGTGCCAGCAGCTTAAGCCCCAAACAGACTGCTTTTTCACCCCTCCACTTT
TRBJ2-7 NA TRBV19 NA CASSIEGRIEQYF TGTGCCAGTAGTATAGAGGGCCGGATCGAGCAGTACTTC
TRBJ2-1 NA TRBV12-5 NA CASGLVQGNRNEQFF TGTGCTAGTGGTTTGGTGCAGGGAAATCGCAATGAGCAGTTCTTC
TRBJ2-6 TRBD1 TRBV5-4 NA CASSPGGSGANVLTF TGTGCCAGCAGCCCAGGGGGCTCTGGGGCCAACGTCCTGACTTTC
TRBJ1-6 NA TRBV6-1 NA CASSAQGNNSPLHF TGTGCCAGCAGTGCGCAGGGGAATAATTCACCCCTCCACTTT
TRBJ2-7 NA TRBV6-1 NA CASSELQAYEQYF TGTGCCAGCAGTGAACTTCAAGCCTACGAGCAGTACTTC
TRBJ2-2 NA TRBV6-6 NA CASSYSSTAGELFF TGTGCCAGCAGTTACTCGAGTACAGCCGGGGAGCTGTTTTTT
TRBJ1-5 NA TRBV6-6 NA CASSSSGTNQPQHF TGTGCCAGCAGTTCGTCAGGGACCAATCAGCCCCAGCATTTT
TRBJ2-5 TRBD2 TRBV6-5 few CASSSSGGYQETQYF TGTGCCAGCAGTTCTAGCGGGGGGTACCAAGAGACCCAGTACTTC
TRBJ1-1 TRBD1 TRBV2 NA CASSGDRGIEAFF TGTGCCAGCAGCGGGGACAGGGGTATTGAAGCTTTCTTT
TRBJ1-1 NA TRBV6-1 NA CASKSWGVAEAFF TGTGCCAGCAAGAGTTGGGGAGTTGCTGAAGCTTTCTTT
TRBJ2-3 NA TRBV5-1 NA CASSSRGVTDTQYF TGCGCCAGCAGCTCCCGAGGGGTCACAGATACGCAGTATTTT
TRBJ2-7 NA TRBV29-1 NA CSASTGLPYEQYF TGCAGCGCCAGTACAGGGCTTCCCTACGAGCAGTACTTC
TRBJ1-2 NA TRBV7-2 NA CASSLDTSYGYTF TGTGCCAGCAGCCTTGACACTTCCTATGGCTACACCTTC
TRBJ2-3 TRBD2 TRBV28 NA CASSSATSGEAFERQYF TGTGCCAGCAGTTCCGCGACTAGCGGCGAAGCCTTTGAGAGGCAGTATTTT
TRBJ2-1 NA TRBV27 NA CASTPPTSGFGGQFF TGTGCCAGCACCCCCCCGACTAGTGGTTTTGGTGGGCAGTTCTTC
TRBJ2-2 NA TRBV11-3 once CASSPGPSTGELFF TGTGCCAGCAGCCCGGGACCGTCCACCGGGGAGCTGTTTTTT
TRBJ2-7 TRBD1 TRBV27 NA CASSQPGQGRNEQYF TGTGCCAGCAGTCAGCCGGGACAGGGTCGGAACGAGCAGTACTTC
TRBJ2-1 TRBD2 TRBV28 NA CASSLASGSSYNEQFF TGTGCCAGCAGTTTGGCTAGCGGGAGCTCCTACAATGAGCAGTTCTTC
TRBJ2-5 TRBD1 TRBV7-8 NA CASSLEGAGQEQETQYF TGTGCCAGCAGCTTAGAGGGGGCCGGACAGGAGCAAGAGACCCAGTACTTC
TRBJ2-7 TRBD2 TRBV5-1 once CASSGTSGNYEQYF TGCGCCAGCAGTGGGACTAGCGGGAACTACGAGCAGTACTTC
TRBJ1-5 NA TRBV12-1 NA CASSFLVQPQHF TGTGCCAGCAGCTTTTTGGTCCAGCCCCAGCATTTT